This TCR beta chain was sequenced for a study of identifying expanded T cells in peripheral blood. Study conclusions and caveats: Clone count variance between approximately 2-week samples rose with total template count.

The ends lost 5 bases at V and 2 bases at J; junction bases unmatched: 5. Per germline, CDR1 LGHNA and CDR2 YSLEER. This CDR3 is 15 amino acids long. Of note for this clone: Its antigen remains unknown.

No infections or other immune events were documented during collection. This table comes from immunoSEQ multiplex PCR, and its TCRdb copy is limited to in-frame clones, with some not included. Among 100,000 to 150,000 clones listed, approximately 88% were seen once. The chain links TRBV4-3 to TRBJ2-1, with 8 bases aligning to TRBD1. The sequencing sample was made of blood. This receptor was identified in a person aged 18 to 75 in good health. The CDR3 protein is CASSIQGETYNEQFF. The DNA for the CDR3 is TGCGCCAGCAGCATACAGGGGGAGACCTACAATGAGCAGTTCTTC.